One and the same sample provided the 8 T cell receptor beta chains below, sequenced in a study of T cell changes during pregnancy in multiple sclerosis. TCRdb's table, derived via immunoSEQ multiplex PCR, lists solely in-frame clones and lacks some. Of roughly 49,000 clones detected, 80% to 95% appear once; the ten largest clones hold 0.95% to 1%. Specimen: peripheral blood, collected after pregnancy. These receptors came from a female donor with multiple sclerosis, enrolled in a pregnancy study.

The rearrangement uses TRBV5-1 and TRBJ1-4; the D gene is possibly TRBD1 (5 bases). V lost 0 bases to trimming and J lost 8 bases, with 11 bases between them. This CDR3 is built from 14 residues. CDR1 is SGHRS and CDR2 is YFSETQ in the germline V gene. The CDR3 nucleotides read TGCGCCAGCAGCTTGGGTGGGGGGAGCGAAAAACTGTTTTTT. Its translation is CASSLGGGSEKLFF.

CDR3 coding DNA: TGTGCCAGTAGGAAGACAGTGTTCAATCAGCCCCAGCATTTT. It specifies CASRKTVFNQPQHF. The chain uses TRBV19 and TRBJ1-5; D possibly corresponds to TRBD1 (5 bases). Trimming took off 6 bases at V and 3 bases at J, with 12 bases between the two ends. This CDR3 region has 14 residues. Germline V lookup: CDR1 LNHDA, CDR2 SQIVND (reference sequence).

The chain combines TRBV7-3 with TRBJ1-1, with 8 nucleotides matching TRBD1. Germline V gene lookup returns CDR1 SGHTA and CDR2 FQGTGA. J gave up 11 bases and V 2 bases, and 7 bases lay outside the gene matches. This CDR3 region has 13 residues. The CDR3 DNA sequence: TGTGCCAGCAGCTTACGTCAGGGGGCCGGGGCTTTCTTT. Translating it yields CASSLRQGAGAFF.

Here the CDR3 DNA reads TGTGCCAGCAGTTACCCCGGACAGGGGAATCAGCCCCAGCATTTT. Translation gives CASSYPGQGNQPQHF. The gene calls are TRBV6-6 and TRBJ1-5; 9 positions match TRBD1. The length of the CDR3 is 15 residues. The germline CDR1 and CDR2 sequences are MNHNY and SVGAGI (reference sequence). The junction had 3 bases not matched to a gene; V was cut back by 2 bases and J by 4 bases.

The rearrangement uses TRBV21-1 and TRBJ1-2. TRBV21-1 is a pseudogene segment. The CDR3 has 16 amino acids. Here the CDR3 reads CASSKSIWEGNYGYTF. CDR3 nucleotides: TGTGCCAGCAGCAAAAGCATCTGGGAGGGGAACTATGGCTACACCTTC.

The J gene is TRBJ1-1, the V gene TRBV9; unclear D gene. CDR3 size: 14 residues. In germline, CDR1 is SGDLS, CDR2 YYNGEE. Trimming took 4 bases from V and 1 from J, leaving 11 bases between them. In nucleotides, the CDR3 is TGTGCCAGCAGCCTCCACGCAGGGAACACTGAAGCTTTCTTT. Amino acids: CASSLHAGNTEAFF.

The rearrangement uses TRBV6-4 and TRBJ2-3, with 8 nucleotides matching TRBD2. This CDR3 has 15 amino acids. V was clipped by 0 bases and J by 6 bases; unmatched bases: 5. The germline CDR1 and CDR2 sequences are MRHNA and SNTAGT. CDR3 in amino acids: CASSDSVAGQDTQYF. The CDR3 region has the DNA TGTGCCAGCAGTGACTCGGTAGCGGGGCAGGATACGCAGTATTTT.

This chain connects TRBV5-6 to TRBJ2-2, with 9 nucleotides matching TRBD2. The germline V gene encodes CDR1 SGHDT and CDR2 YYEEEE. The CDR3 covers 16 residues. Unmatched junction bases numbered 11, after V lost 2 bases and J lost 9 bases. In nucleotides, the CDR3 is TGTGCCAGCAGCTTAAGAAGGCTAGCGGGGATCCGGGAGCTGTTTTTT. Amino acid sequence: CASSLRRLAGIRELFF.